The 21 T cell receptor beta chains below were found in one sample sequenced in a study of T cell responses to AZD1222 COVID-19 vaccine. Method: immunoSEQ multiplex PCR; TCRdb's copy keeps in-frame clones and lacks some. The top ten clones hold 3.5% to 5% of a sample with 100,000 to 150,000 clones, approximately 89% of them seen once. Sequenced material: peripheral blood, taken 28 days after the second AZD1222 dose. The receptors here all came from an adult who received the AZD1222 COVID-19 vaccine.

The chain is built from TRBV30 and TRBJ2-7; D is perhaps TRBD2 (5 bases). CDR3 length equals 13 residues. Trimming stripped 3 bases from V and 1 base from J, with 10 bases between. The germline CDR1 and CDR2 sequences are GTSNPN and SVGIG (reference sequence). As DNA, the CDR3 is TGTGCCTGGAGCGGACTGGTGTCCTACGAGCAGTACTTC. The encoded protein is CAWSGLVSYEQYF.

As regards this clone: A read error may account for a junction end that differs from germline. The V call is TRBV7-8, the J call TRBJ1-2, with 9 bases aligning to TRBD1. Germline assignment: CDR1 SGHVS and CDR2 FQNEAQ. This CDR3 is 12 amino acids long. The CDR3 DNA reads TGTGCCAGCAGCTTAGATGGGACAGGGTTGGACTTC. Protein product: CASSLDGTGLDF.

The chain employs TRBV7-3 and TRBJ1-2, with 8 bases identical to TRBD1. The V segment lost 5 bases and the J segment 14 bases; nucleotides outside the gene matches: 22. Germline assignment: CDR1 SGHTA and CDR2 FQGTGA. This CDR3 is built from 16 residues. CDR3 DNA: TGTGCCAGCAGCACCCCCCGCGACAGGGGAAGGACTGAGCTTACCTTC. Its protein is CASSTPRDRGRTELTF.

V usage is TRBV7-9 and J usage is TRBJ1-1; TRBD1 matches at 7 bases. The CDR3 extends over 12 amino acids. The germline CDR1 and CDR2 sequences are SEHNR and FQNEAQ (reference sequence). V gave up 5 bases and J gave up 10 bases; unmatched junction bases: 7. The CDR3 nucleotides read TGTGCCAGCAGCGTACTGACAGGGTTAGCTTTCTTT. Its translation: CASSVLTGLAFF. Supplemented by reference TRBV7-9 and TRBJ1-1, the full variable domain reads DTGVSQNPRHKITKRGQNVTFRCDPISEHNRLYWYRQTLGQGPEFLTYFQNEAQLEKSRLLSDRFSAERPKGSFSTLEIQRTEQGDSAMYLCASSVLTGLAFFGQGTRLTVV.

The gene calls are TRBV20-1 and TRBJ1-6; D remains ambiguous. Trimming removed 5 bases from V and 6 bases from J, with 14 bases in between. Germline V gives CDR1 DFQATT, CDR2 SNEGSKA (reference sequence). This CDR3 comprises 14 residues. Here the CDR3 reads CSAGAWTSNSPLHF. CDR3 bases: TGCAGTGCTGGTGCCTGGACGAGTAATTCACCCCTCCACTTT.

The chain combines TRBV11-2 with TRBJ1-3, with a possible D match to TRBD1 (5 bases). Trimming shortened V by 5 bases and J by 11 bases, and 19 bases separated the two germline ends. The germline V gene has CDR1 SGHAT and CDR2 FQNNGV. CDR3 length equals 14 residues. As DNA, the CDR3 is TGTGCCAGCAGCCTCGGGACCCGCGGTCATCCCATATATTTT. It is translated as CASSLGTRGHPIYF.

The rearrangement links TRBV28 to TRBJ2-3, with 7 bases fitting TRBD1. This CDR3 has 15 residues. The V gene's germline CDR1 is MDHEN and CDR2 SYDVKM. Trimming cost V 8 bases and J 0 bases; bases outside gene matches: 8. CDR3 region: CASRRQGRSTDTQYF. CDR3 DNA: TGTGCCAGCCGAAGACAGGGCCGTAGCACAGATACGCAGTATTTT. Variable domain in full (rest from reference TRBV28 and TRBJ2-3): DVKVTQSSRYLVKRTGEKVFLECVQDMDHENMFWYRQDPGLGLRLIYFSYDVKMKEKGDIPEGYSVSREKKERFSLILESASTNQTSMYLCASRRQGRSTDTQYFGPGTRLTVL.

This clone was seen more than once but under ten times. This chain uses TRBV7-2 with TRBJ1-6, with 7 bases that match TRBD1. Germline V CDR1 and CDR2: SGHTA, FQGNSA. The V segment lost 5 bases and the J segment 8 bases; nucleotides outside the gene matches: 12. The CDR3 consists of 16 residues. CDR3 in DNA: TGTGCCAGCAGCCAAGTGGCGGGGGACAGAGATTCACCCCTCCACTTT. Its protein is CASSQVAGDRDSPLHF.

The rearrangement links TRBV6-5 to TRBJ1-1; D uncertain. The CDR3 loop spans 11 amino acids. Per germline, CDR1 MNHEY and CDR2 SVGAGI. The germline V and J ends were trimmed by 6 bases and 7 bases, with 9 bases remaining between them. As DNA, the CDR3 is TGTGCCAGCAGACGGACGGATGAAGCTTTCTTT. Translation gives CASRRTDEAFF.

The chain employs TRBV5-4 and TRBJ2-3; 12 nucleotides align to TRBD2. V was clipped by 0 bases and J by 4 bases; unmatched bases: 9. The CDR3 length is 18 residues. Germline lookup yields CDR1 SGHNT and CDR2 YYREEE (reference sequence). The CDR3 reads CASSLAASGGASADTQYF. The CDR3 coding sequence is TGTGCCAGCAGCTTGGCGGCTAGCGGGGGGGCCTCCGCAGATACGCAGTATTTT. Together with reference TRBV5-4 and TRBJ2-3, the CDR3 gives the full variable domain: ETGVTQSPTHLIKTRGQQVTLRCSSQSGHNTVSWYQQALGQGPQFIFQYYREEENGRGNFPPRFSGLQFPNYSSELNVNALELDDSALYLCASSLAASGGASADTQYFGPGTRLTVL.

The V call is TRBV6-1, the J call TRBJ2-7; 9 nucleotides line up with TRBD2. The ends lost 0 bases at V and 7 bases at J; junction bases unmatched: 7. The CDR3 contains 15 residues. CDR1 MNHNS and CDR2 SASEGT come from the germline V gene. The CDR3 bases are TGTGCCAGCAGTGAAGCAGGGGGGACTAGCAGGGAGCAGTACTTC. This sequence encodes CASSEAGGTSREQYF.

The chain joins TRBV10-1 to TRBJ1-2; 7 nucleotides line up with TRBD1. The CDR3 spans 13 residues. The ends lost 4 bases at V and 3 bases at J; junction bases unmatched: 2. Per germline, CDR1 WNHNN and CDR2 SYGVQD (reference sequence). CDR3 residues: CASSGGQDYGYTF. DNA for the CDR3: TGCGCCAGCAGTGGAGGACAGGACTATGGCTACACCTTC.

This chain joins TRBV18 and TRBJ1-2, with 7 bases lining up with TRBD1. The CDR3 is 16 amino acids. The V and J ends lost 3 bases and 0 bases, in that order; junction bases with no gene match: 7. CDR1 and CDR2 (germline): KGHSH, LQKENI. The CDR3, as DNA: TGTGCCAGCTCACCGATGGGACAGCAAGCTAACTATGGCTACACCTTC. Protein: CASSPMGQQANYGYTF.

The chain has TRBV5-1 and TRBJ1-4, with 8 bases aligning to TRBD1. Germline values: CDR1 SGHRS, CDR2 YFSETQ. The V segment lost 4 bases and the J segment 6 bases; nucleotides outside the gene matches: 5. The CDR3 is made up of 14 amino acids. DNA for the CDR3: TGCGCCAGCAGCCCCGGACAGGGATATGAAAAACTGTTTTTT. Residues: CASSPGQGYEKLFF.

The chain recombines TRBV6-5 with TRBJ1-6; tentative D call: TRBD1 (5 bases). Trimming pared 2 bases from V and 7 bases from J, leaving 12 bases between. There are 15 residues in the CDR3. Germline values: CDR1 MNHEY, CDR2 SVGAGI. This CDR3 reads CASSYERGGNSPLHF. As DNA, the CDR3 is TGTGCCAGCAGTTACGAAAGGGGTGGGAATTCACCCCTCCACTTT.

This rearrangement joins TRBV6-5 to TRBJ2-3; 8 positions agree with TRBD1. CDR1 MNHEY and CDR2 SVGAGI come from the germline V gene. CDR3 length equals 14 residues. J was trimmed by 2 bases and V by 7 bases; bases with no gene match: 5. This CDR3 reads CASKGTGHTDTQYF. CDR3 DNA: TGTGCCAGCAAGGGGACAGGCCACACAGATACGCAGTATTTT.

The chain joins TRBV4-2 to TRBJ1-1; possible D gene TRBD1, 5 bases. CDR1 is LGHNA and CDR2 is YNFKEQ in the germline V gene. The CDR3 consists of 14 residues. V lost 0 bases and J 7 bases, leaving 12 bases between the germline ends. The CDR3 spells CASSQEGRHFEAFF. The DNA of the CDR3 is TGTGCCAGCAGCCAAGAGGGACGACACTTTGAAGCTTTCTTT.

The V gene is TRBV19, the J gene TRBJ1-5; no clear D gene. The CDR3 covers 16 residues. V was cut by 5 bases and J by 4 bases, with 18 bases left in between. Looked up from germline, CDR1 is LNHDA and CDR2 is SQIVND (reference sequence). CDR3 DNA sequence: TGTGCCAGTAGTTCACGCGACCGGTTAGGAAATCAGCCCCAGCATTTT. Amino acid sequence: CASSSRDRLGNQPQHF. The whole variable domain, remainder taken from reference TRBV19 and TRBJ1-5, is DGGITQSPKYLFRKEGQNVTLSCEQNLNHDAMYWYRQDPGQGLRLIYYSQIVNDFQKGDIAEGYSVSREKKESFPLTVTSAQKNPTAFYLCASSSRDRLGNQPQHFGDGTRLSIL.

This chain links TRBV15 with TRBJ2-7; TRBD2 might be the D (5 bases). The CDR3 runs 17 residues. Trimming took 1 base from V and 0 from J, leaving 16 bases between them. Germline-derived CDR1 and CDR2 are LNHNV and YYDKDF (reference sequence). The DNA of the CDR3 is TGTGCCACCAGCAGAGCCCCGATTCTAGGGAGCTCCTACGAGCAGTACTTC. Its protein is CATSRAPILGSSYEQYF.

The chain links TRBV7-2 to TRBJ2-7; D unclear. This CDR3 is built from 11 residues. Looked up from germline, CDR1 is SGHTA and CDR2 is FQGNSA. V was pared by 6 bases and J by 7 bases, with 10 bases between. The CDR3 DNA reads TGTGCCAGCAGTTTTATGGGAGAGCAGTACTTC. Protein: CASSFMGEQYF.

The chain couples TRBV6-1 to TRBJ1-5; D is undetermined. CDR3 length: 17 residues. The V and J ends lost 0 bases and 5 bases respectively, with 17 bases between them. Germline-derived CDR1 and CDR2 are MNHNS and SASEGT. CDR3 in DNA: TGTGCCAGCAGTGAAGCGCTTCGGGGAGGGTATGATCAGCCCCAGCATTTT. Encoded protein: CASSEALRGGYDQPQHF.